This T cell receptor beta chain emerged from a study of read filtering for tumor transcriptome and immune sequencing. Study conclusions and caveats: Without single-read clonotypes, shared clonotype proportions correlated more between IR-seq and RNA-seq.

This clonotype was counted many times. What it recognizes is unknown. This library used roughly 400 ng RNA and molecular barcoded adaptors spanning alpha/delta and beta/gamma chains. TCRdb redid the calling of the reads with MiXCR, one entry per CDR3 protein. The sample has fewer than 100,000 distinct CDR3 sequences; roughly an eighth are singletons. Trimming shortened V by 0 bases and J by 6 bases, and 9 bases separated the two germline ends. Germline values: CDR1 SGHRS, CDR2 YFSETQ. The length of the CDR3 is 13 residues. The sample consisted of a population of CD138-negative cells sorted from bone marrow. The chain recombines TRBV5-1 with TRBJ1-1; D perhaps matches TRBD1 (5 bases). The TCR comes from a donor aged 40 or over with multiple myeloma. The CDR3 loop reads CASSLGDLSEAFF. CDR3 DNA: TGCGCCAGCAGCTTGGGGGACCTTTCTGAAGCTTTCTTT.